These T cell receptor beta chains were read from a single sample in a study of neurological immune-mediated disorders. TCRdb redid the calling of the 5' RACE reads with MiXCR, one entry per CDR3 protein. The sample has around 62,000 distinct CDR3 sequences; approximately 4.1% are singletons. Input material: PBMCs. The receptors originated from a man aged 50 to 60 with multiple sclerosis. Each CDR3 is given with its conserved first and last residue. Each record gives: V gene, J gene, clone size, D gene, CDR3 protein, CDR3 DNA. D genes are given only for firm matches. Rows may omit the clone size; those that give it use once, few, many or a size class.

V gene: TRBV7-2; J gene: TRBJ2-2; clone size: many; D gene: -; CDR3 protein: CASSLASGELFF; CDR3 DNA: TGTGCCAGCAGCTTAGCATCCGGGGAGCTGTTTTTT
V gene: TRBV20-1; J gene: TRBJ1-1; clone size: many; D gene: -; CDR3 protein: CSAQTGTTDTEAFF; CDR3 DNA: TGCAGTGCCCAGACCGGGACGACGGACACTGAAGCTTTCTTT
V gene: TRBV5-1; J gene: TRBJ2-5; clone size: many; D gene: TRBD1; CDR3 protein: CASSTGQGRETQYF; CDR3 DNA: TGCGCCAGCAGCACCGGACAGGGGCGGGAGACCCAGTACTTC
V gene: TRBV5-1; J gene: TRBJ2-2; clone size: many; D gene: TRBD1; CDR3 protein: CASSPDRVGTGELFF; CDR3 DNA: TGCGCCAGCAGCCCGGACAGGGTTGGCACCGGGGAGCTGTTTTTT
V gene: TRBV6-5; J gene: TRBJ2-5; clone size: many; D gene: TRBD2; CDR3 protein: CASSNLGLAGGRETQYF; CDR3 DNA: TGTGCCAGCAGTAACCTCGGACTAGCGGGGGGGCGGGAGACCCAGTACTTC
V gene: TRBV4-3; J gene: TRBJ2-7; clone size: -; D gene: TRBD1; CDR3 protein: CASSLHGTGNYEQYF; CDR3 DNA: TGCGCCAGCAGCCTTCACGGGACAGGGAACTACGAGCAGTACTTC
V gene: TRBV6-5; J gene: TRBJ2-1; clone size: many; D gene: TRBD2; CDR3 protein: CASSYSSGSSYNEQFF; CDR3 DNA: TGTGCCAGCAGTTACTCGAGCGGGAGCTCCTACAATGAGCAGTTCTTC
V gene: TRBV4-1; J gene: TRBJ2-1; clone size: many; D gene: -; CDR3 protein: CASSPLPGDEQFF; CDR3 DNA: TGCGCCAGCAGCCCACTCCCAGGGGATGAGCAGTTCTTC
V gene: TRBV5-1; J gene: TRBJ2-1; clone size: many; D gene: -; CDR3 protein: CASSAPGQINEQFF; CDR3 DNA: TGCGCCAGCAGCGCGCCGGGACAAATCAATGAGCAGTTCTTC
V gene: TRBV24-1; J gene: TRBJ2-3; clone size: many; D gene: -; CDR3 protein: CATSQGSTDTQYF; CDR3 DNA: TGTGCCACCAGTCAGGGAAGCACAGATACGCAGTATTTT
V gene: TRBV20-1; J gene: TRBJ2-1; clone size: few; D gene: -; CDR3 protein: CSARDLSGGAYNEQFF; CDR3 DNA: TGCAGTGCTAGAGATTTAAGCGGCGGCGCCTACAATGAGCAGTTCTTC
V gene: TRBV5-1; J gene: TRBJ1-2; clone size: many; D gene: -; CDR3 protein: CASSLAGNDYGYTF; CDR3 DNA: TGCGCCAGCAGCTTGGCGGGTAATGACTATGGCTACACCTTC
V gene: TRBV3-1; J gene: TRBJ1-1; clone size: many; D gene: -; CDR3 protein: CASSQETRDQAFF; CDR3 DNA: TGTGCCAGCAGCCAAGAGACCCGGGACCAAGCTTTCTTT